This entry lists 28 T cell receptor beta chains sequenced from one sample in a study of radiotherapy plus CTLA-4 blockade in lung cancer. Sequencing used immunoSEQ multiplex PCR; TCRdb keeps in-frame clones, though not all of them. This table has roughly 14,000 clones, roughly 86% appearing once. Sequencing used peripheral blood, obtained from a patient treated with radiotherapy plus ipilimumab. All receptors come from a human donor with non-small cell lung cancer that progressed on radiotherapy plus ipilimumab. Some clones in this sample may be carry-over from other donors' samples.

This chain uses TRBV18 with TRBJ2-7; 7 positions agree with TRBD1. After removal of 6 bases from V and 2 bases from J, the junction contained 7 bases not matched to a gene. The germline V gene encodes CDR1 KGHSH and CDR2 LQKENI. The CDR3 has 14 amino acids. In DNA form, the CDR3 reads TGTGCCAGCTCCGCACAGGGGTCGACCTACGAGCAGTACTTC. It codes for CASSAQGSTYEQYF.

V gene TRBV2 combines with J gene TRBJ1-3; D not certain. The CDR3 extends over 14 amino acids. Trimming stripped 3 bases from V and 4 bases from J, with 10 bases between. Per the germline V gene, CDR1 is SNHLY and CDR2 is FYNNEI. DNA for the CDR3: TGTGCCAGCAGTGATTCATGGGCAGGAAACACCATATATTTT. Encoded protein: CASSDSWAGNTIYF.

This clone occurred a few times. V gene TRBV9 combines with J gene TRBJ2-7, with TRBD1 matching over 9 bases. The length of the CDR3 is 15 residues. CDR1 and CDR2 (germline): SGDLS, YYNGEE. V lost 3 bases, J lost 3 bases, and 7 bases stayed unmatched. The CDR3, as DNA: TGTGCCAGCAGCGGAAGACAGGGGGAGGACTACGAGCAGTACTTC. Residues: CASSGRQGEDYEQYF. Full variable domain (rest looked up from reference TRBV9 and TRBJ2-7): DSGVTQTPKHLITATGQRVTLRCSPRSGDLSVYWYQQSLDQGLQFLIQYYNGEERAKGNILERFSAQQFPDLHSELNLSSLELGDSALYFCASSGRQGEDYEQYFGPGTRLTVT.

The gene calls are TRBV29-1 and TRBJ1-5, with TRBD1 matching over 7 bases. Losses at the gene ends were 6 bases for V and 1 base for J; bases not matched to a gene: 6. Germline V CDR1 and CDR2: SQVTM, ANQGSEA. The CDR3 runs 14 residues. The chain's CDR3 is CSVVTGTSNQPQHF. CDR3 DNA sequence: TGCAGCGTCGTGACAGGGACCAGCAATCAGCCCCAGCATTTT.

The chain carries TRBV29-1 and TRBJ1-1, with TRBD1 matching over 8 bases. Germline values: CDR1 SQVTM, CDR2 ANQGSEA. The CDR3 runs to 11 residues. V shed 7 bases, J shed 8 bases, and the junction held 6 bases outside the gene matches. The CDR3 loop is CSGRDRQEAFF. DNA of the CDR3: TGCAGCGGGCGGGACAGGCAGGAAGCTTTCTTT.

This clone showed up just once. V and J are TRBV7-2 and TRBJ1-1; D might be TRBD1 (5 bases). V lost 7 bases and J 0 bases, leaving 9 bases between the germline ends. Per the germline V gene, CDR1 is SGHTA and CDR2 is FQGNSA. The CDR3 has 13 residues. The CDR3 loop is CASKQGLNTEAFF. The CDR3 region has the DNA TGTGCCAGCAAGCAGGGTTTGAACACTGAAGCTTTCTTT.

This chain connects TRBV21-1 to TRBJ1-2. TRBV21-1 is reported as a pseudogene. This CDR3 contains 17 residues. The CDR3 coding sequence is TGTGCCAGCAGCAAAGGAATGAGGGCAGCAGGACCCTATGGCTACACCTTC. Protein sequence: CASSKGMRAAGPYGYTF.

V usage is TRBV18 and J usage is TRBJ1-1; weak D call: TRBD1 (6 bases). The CDR3 runs 15 residues. V lost 0 bases and J 1 base, leaving 9 bases between the germline ends. Germline CDR1 and CDR2: KGHSH and LQKENI. The CDR3 loop is CASSPPSQGNTEAFF. The DNA of the CDR3 is TGTGCCAGCTCACCACCGTCACAGGGGAACACTGAAGCTTTCTTT.

This chain links TRBV28 with TRBJ2-4; D possibly corresponds to TRBD1 (5 bases). CDR1 and CDR2 from the germline V gene are MDHEN and SYDVKM. V was cut by 5 bases and J by 9 bases, with 17 bases left in between. The CDR3 runs 14 residues. The CDR3 is CASSPTRIRGIQYF. The CDR3 nucleotides read TGTGCCAGCAGTCCAACACGGATAAGGGGCATTCAGTACTTC.

This clone was picked up one time. The rearrangement uses TRBV7-2 and TRBJ2-1; 10 nucleotides agree with TRBD2. The J segment lost 2 bases and the V segment lost 3 bases, leaving 1 base of the junction unmatched. Germline lookup yields CDR1 SGHTA and CDR2 FQGNSA. The CDR3 has 15 residues. Here the CDR3 DNA reads TGTGCCAGCAGCTTTAGCGGGGGGCCCTACAATGAGCAGTTCTTC. It yields the protein CASSFSGGPYNEQFF.

For the CDR3, the DNA is TGCGCCAGCAGCTTGATACTTCTCACAGATACGCAGTATTTT. It yields the protein CASSLILLTDTQYF. This chain links TRBV5-1 with TRBJ2-3; D unresolved. Trimming left V 1 base short and J 2 bases short, with 8 bases between. CDR3 length equals 14 residues. Germline CDR1 reads SGHRS; CDR2 reads YFSETQ.

The chain links TRBV2 to TRBJ2-6; the D gene is possibly TRBD1 (6 bases). Germline CDR1 and CDR2: SNHLY and FYNNEI. V was trimmed by 4 bases and J by 4 bases, leaving 14 bases between them. This CDR3 is 16 amino acids long. The CDR3 here is CASSAGQGPGANVLTF. The CDR3 nucleotides read TGTGCCAGCAGTGCGGGGCAGGGGCCCGGGGCCAACGTCCTGACTTTC.

The chain recombines TRBV2 with TRBJ2-5; tentatively, D is TRBD2 (5 bases). This CDR3 spans 13 amino acids. V shed 1 base and J shed 4 bases, with 7 bases lying between them. CDR1 is SNHLY, CDR2 FYNNEI, per germline. The CDR3 bases are TGTGCCAGCAGTGAAGACGCGGGAGAGACCCAGTACTTC. Residues: CASSEDAGETQYF.

The V gene is TRBV27, the J gene TRBJ1-2; D gene ambiguous. Trimming removed 4 bases at V and 4 bases at J, with 7 bases between. Germline lookup yields CDR1 MNHEY and CDR2 SMNVEV (reference sequence). This CDR3 contains 12 residues. CDR3 bases: TGTGCCAGCAGTTATATATTCTATGGCTACACCTTC. This codes for CASSYIFYGYTF.

This chain links TRBV27 with TRBJ1-5, with 8 bases fitting TRBD1. The CDR3 spans 16 residues. Germline loops: CDR1 MNHEY, CDR2 SMNVEV (reference sequence). With V trimmed by 4 bases and J by 4 bases, 9 bases remained unmatched. The CDR3 bases are TGTGCCAGCAGTTCAGTCCCGGGACAGGCAAATCAGCCCCAGCATTTT. It yields the protein CASSSVPGQANQPQHF.

The rearrangement joins TRBV19 to TRBJ2-1; no reliable D call. The V end was cut by 6 bases, the J end by 7 bases, with 19 bases between. Germline V gene lookup returns CDR1 LNHDA and CDR2 SQIVND (reference sequence). This CDR3 contains 15 residues. Here the CDR3 reads CASSPQLNWRNEQFF. CDR3 coding DNA: TGTGCCAGTAGCCCCCAATTAAATTGGCGGAATGAGCAGTTCTTC.

This clone was found once. J is TRBJ1-4 and V is TRBV19; weak D call: TRBD1 (6 bases). Germline V gene data show CDR1 as LNHDA and CDR2 as SQIVND (reference sequence). Trimming took 5 bases from V and 10 from J, leaving 14 bases between them. The CDR3 spans 13 residues. CDR3 in amino acids: CASSPRGGRKLFF. The CDR3 DNA reads TGTGCCAGTAGTCCACGGGGGGGGCGAAAACTGTTTTTT.

The chain is built from TRBV5-1 and TRBJ2-3; 8 bases are shared with TRBD2. Germline values: CDR1 SGHRS, CDR2 YFSETQ. The CDR3 has 16 amino acids. V dropped 0 bases and J dropped 4; count of bases not matched to a gene: 7. The CDR3, as DNA: TGCGCCAGCAGCTTGGGTGGACTAGCAAATTCAGATACGCAGTATTTT. Its protein is CASSLGGLANSDTQYF.

This rearrangement joins TRBV6-5 to TRBJ2-7; TRBD1 matches 11 bases. The trim removed 6 bases at V and 7 bases at J, leaving 8 bases unmatched. The CDR3 runs 14 residues. Per the germline V gene, CDR1 is MNHEY and CDR2 is SVGAGI. The DNA for the CDR3 is TGTGCCAGCAGCAGAGGGACAGGGGGTGGAGAGCAGTACTTC. Residues: CASSRGTGGGEQYF.

V usage is TRBV5-1 and J usage is TRBJ1-5; tentative D call: TRBD1 (5 bases). Germline CDR1 and CDR2: SGHRS and YFSETQ. The CDR3 spans 15 residues. V lost 4 bases, J lost 4 bases, and 15 bases lay in between. CDR3 nucleotide sequence: TGCGCCAGCAGCCTGGAGGGGATGGGGAATCAGCCCCAGCATTTT. It translates to CASSLEGMGNQPQHF. The variable domain in full, with the rest retrieved from reference TRBV5-1 and TRBJ1-5, is KAGVTQTPRYLIKTRGQQVTLSCSPISGHRSVSWYQQTPGQGLQFLFEYFSETQRNKGNFPGRFSGRQFSNSRSEMNVSTLELGDSALYLCASSLEGMGNQPQHFGDGTRLSIL.

The CDR3 nucleotides read TGTGCCAGTAACCGCCCGGGGGGGGGAGGCCCCTACGAGCAGTACTTC. Its protein is CASNRPGGGGPYEQYF. The V gene is TRBV19, the J gene TRBJ2-7, with 8 nucleotides matching TRBD2. Germline trimming cut 7 bases from V and 2 bases from J; bases unmatched to any gene: 13. The germline gives CDR1 LNHDA, CDR2 SQIVND (reference sequence). This CDR3 has 16 amino acids.

V usage is TRBV6-4 and J usage is TRBJ2-2; TRBD2 might be the D (6 bases). Trimming took 3 bases from V and 7 from J, leaving 12 bases between them. Per the germline V gene, CDR1 is MRHNA and CDR2 is SNTAGT. This CDR3 contains 14 residues. The CDR3 sequence is CASSEGRHSGELFF. The CDR3 DNA sequence: TGTGCCAGCAGTGAAGGGAGGCACAGCGGGGAGCTGTTTTTT.

This clone occurred a few times. The gene calls are TRBV4-1 and TRBJ2-7; 9 bases align to TRBD1. CDR3 length: 15 amino acids. The J segment lost 6 bases and the V segment lost 3 bases, leaving 9 bases of the junction unmatched. CDR1 and CDR2 (germline): MGHRA, YSYEKL. The CDR3 nucleotides are TGCGCCAGCAGCCATCCCGGGACAGGGACGATCGAGCAGTACTTC. The encoded protein is CASSHPGTGTIEQYF.

The CDR3 coding sequence is TGTGCCAGCAGTTCCCAGGGGGCTGATGGCTACACCTTC. Translation gives CASSSQGADGYTF. This chain uses TRBV6-5 with TRBJ1-2; 8 bases agree with TRBD1. The CDR3 contains 13 residues. After removal of 4 bases from V and 6 bases from J, the junction contained 4 bases not matched to a gene. Per germline, CDR1 MNHEY and CDR2 SVGAGI.

V is TRBV5-5 and J is TRBJ2-5; D is unclear. The CDR3 is 19 residues long. Between the trimmed V and J ends, which lost 0 bases and 2 bases, there was a span of 23 bases. CDR1 and CDR2 from the germline V gene are SGHKS and YYEKEE (reference sequence). CDR3 DNA sequence: TGTGCCAGCAGCTTGGGTCCGTTCTACAGCCAAGGCAAGCAAGAGACCCAGTACTTC. Translation gives CASSLGPFYSQGKQETQYF.

J is TRBJ2-2 and V is TRBV6-4, with a possible D match to TRBD2 (5 bases). This CDR3 region has 14 residues. V shed 4 bases and J shed 6 bases, with 12 bases lying between them. The germline CDR1 and CDR2 sequences are MRHNA and SNTAGT. CDR3 in DNA: TGTGCCAGCAGTGTTGTTGTGGAGGCCGGGGAGCTGTTTTTT. Translating it yields CASSVVVEAGELFF.

The V and J genes are TRBV2 and TRBJ1-5, with TRBD1 as a possible D gene (6 bases). This CDR3 comprises 19 residues. V lost 7 bases, J lost 9 bases, and 34 bases lay in between. In germline, CDR1 is SNHLY, CDR2 FYNNEI. The CDR3 here is CASNTNPRDTRTLTGPQHF. Written as DNA, the CDR3 is TGTGCCAGCAATACCAATCCCCGGGACACAAGAACTCTGACGGGGCCCCAGCATTTT.

The chain couples TRBV27 to TRBJ2-7; 7 positions match TRBD1. The CDR3 contains 15 residues. The V gene's germline CDR1 is MNHEY and CDR2 SMNVEV (reference sequence). Losses at the gene ends were 6 bases for V and 4 bases for J; bases not matched to a gene: 12. The CDR3 coding sequence is TGTGCCAGCAGAACTTTGTCCGGGACAGCATACGAGCAGTACTTC. Translation: CASRTLSGTAYEQYF.